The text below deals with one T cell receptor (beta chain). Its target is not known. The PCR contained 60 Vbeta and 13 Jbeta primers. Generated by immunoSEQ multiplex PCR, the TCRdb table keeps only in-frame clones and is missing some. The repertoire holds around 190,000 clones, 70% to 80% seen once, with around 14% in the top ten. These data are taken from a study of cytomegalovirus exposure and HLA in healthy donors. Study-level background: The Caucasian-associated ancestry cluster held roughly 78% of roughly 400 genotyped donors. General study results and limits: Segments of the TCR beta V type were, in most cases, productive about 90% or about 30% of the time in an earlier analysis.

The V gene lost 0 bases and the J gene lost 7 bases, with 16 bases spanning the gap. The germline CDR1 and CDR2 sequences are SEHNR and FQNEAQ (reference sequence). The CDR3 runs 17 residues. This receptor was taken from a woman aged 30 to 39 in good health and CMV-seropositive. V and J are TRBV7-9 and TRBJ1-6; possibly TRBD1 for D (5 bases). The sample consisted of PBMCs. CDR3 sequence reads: CASSLARVWGDNSPLHF. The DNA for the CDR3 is TGTGCCAGCAGCTTAGCGAGGGTATGGGGGGACAATTCACCCCTCCACTTT.